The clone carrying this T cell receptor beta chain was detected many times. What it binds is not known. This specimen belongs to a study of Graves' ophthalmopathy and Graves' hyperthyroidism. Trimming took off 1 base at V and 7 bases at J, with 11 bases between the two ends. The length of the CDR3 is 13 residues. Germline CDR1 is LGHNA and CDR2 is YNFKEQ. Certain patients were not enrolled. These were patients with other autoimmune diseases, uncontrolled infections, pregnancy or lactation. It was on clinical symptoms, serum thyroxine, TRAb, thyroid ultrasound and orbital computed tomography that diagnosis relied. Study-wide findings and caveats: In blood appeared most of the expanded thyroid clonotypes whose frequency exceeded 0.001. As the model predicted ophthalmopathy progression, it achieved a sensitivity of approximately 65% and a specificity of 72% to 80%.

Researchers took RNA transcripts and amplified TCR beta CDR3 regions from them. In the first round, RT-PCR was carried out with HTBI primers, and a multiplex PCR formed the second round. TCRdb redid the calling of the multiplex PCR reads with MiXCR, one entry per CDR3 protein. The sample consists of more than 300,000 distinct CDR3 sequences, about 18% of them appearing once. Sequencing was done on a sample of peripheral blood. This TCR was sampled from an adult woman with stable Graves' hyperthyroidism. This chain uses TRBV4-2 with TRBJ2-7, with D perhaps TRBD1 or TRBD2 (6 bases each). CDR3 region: CASSQGGAREQYF. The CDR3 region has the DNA TGTGCCAGCAGCCAAGGGGGGGCGCGGGAGCAGTACTTC.